Sequencing of this T cell receptor (beta chain) was carried out in a study of control samples from healthy donors and cancer patients. This CDR3 comprises 14 residues. Per germline, CDR1 SGHNT and CDR2 YYREEE (reference sequence). With 3 bases removed from V and 4 bases from J, the gap between germline ends came to 13 bases. Assay used: immunoSEQ multiplex PCR; TCRdb lists only in-frame clones, some missing. The profile shows around 130,000 clones, nearly 90% of them singletons. The receptor was derived from a man over 45 in good health. Sequences were obtained from blood. This chain links TRBV5-4 with TRBJ1-2; a possible D gene is TRBD1 (5 bases). CDR3 DNA sequence: TGTGCCAGCAGCTCAGAGGACAAACTCTATGGCTACACCTTC. Translation: CASSSEDKLYGYTF.